This TCR beta chain was sequenced during a study of beta chain features in type 1 diabetes. Study-wide results and limits: Shorter TCRB CDR3s, moderately but significantly so, marked every one of the four CD4+ subsets in Type 1 diabetes patients.

Turning to this clone: Its antigen is unidentified. Different DNA sequences within this sample yield the same CDR3.

Expressed TCRB transcripts got sequenced, as all isolated RNA was reverse transcribed. Clones were read by immunoSEQ multiplex PCR, and TCRdb kept only the in-frame ones, dropping some. The sample gives 600,000 to 700,000 clones, about an eighth of which show up once; 0.02% to 0.025% is in the top ten. In germline, CDR1 is KGHSH, CDR2 LQKENI. The CDR3 loop spans 14 amino acids. Trimming left V 6 bases short and J 5 bases short, with 16 bases between. This sequence joins TRBV18 and TRBJ2-5, with a possible D match to TRBD2 (5 bases). This clonotype was sampled from a man in his late teens or twenties with type 1 diabetes. Input material: naive CD4+ T cells from blood. CDR3 protein: CASSPGLAGETQYF. Here the CDR3 DNA reads TGTGCCAGCTCGCCTGGACTCGCCGGGGAGACCCAGTACTTC.